The rows below give T cell receptor beta chains drawn from one sample of a study of blood T cells in healthy people across ages. MiXCR, applied by TCRdb to the 5' RACE reads, yields one record per CDR3 protein. The data contain over a million distinct CDR3 sequences, more than 40% of them seen just once; the ten biggest clones take up under 20%. Material: blood. The receptor set was obtained from a woman aged 60-70 years in good health. The CDR3 runs from the conserved cysteine through the conserved F or W. D genes are given only for firm matches. Some rows mark clone size as missing; the rest say once, few, many or name a class of expanded clone.

>TRBV12-3/TRBV12-4|-|TRBJ1-4|-
CASSPTGYGEKLFF
TGTGCCAGCAGTCCAACAGGGTACGGTGAAAAACTGTTTTTT
>TRBV29-1|-|TRBJ2-5|TRBD2
CSVEPPGLVRGGYF
TGCAGCGTTGAACCTCCGGGACTAGTAAGAGGGGGGTACTTC
>TRBV20-1|few|TRBJ2-7|TRBD1
CSAVTGTGGNEQYF
TGCAGTGCGGTAACCGGGACAGGGGGAAACGAGCAGTACTTC
>TRBV15|few|TRBJ1-4|-
CATSSDRNEKLFF
TGTGCCACCAGCAGCGACAGGAATGAAAAACTGTTTTTT
>TRBV7-9|-|TRBJ2-7|TRBD1
CASDSRTGGHLYF
TGTGCCAGCGACTCCAGGACAGGGGGTCATTTGTACTTC
>TRBV6-5|few|TRBJ2-7|TRBD2
CASTERGNSYEQYF
TGTGCCAGCACCGAGCGGGGGAACTCCTACGAGCAGTACTTC
>TRBV18|few|TRBJ2-1|-
CASSPLGSGTYNEQFF
TGTGCCAGCTCACCTTTGGGATCTGGCACCTACAATGAGCAGTTCTTC
>TRBV11-2|-|TRBJ2-1|TRBD2
CASSSRPGGTYNEQFF
TGTGCCAGCAGCTCACGACCGGGAGGTACTTACAATGAGCAGTTCTTC
>TRBV29-1|few|TRBJ1-2|-
CSASTGTYECTF
-
>TRBV5-6|once|TRBJ2-7|TRBD1
CASAPFSSEDRVVEQYF
TGTGCCAGCGCGCCGTTTAGCTCGGAGGACAGGGTTGTCGAGCAGTACTTC
>TRBV5-1|few|TRBJ2-7|-
CASSSYLTGAYEQYF
TGCGCCAGCAGCTCCTACCTGACAGGAGCCTACGAGCAGTACTTC
>TRBV7-9|few|TRBJ1-1|-
CASRPTGNTEAFF
TGTGCCAGCAGGCCGACAGGGAACACTGAAGCTTTCTTT